Below are 3 T cell receptor beta chains sequenced from a single sample in a study of OX40 agonist ivuxolimab in advanced cancers. Sequencing was performed with immunoSEQ multiplex PCR; in TCRdb, only in-frame clones are kept and a portion is missing. The table includes 60,000 to 75,000 clones, roughly 89% detected once. The sample consisted of CD4+ or CD8+ T cells sorted from blood, taken in a trial of the OX40 agonist ivuxolimab. These receptors were collected from an adult with an advanced solid tumor such as melanoma, head and neck, liver or kidney cancer.

The chain recombines TRBV5-1 with TRBJ2-7; no firm D call. The CDR3 runs to 13 residues. Trimming pared 4 bases from V and 7 bases from J, leaving 15 bases between. Germline V gene lookup returns CDR1 SGHRS and CDR2 YFSETQ. CDR3 sequence: CASSMDRTGEQYF. In DNA form, the CDR3 reads TGCGCCAGCAGCATGGACCGAACGGGTGAGCAGTACTTC. Together with reference TRBV5-1 and TRBJ2-7, the CDR3 gives the full variable domain: KAGVTQTPRYLIKTRGQQVTLSCSPISGHRSVSWYQQTPGQGLQFLFEYFSETQRNKGNFPGRFSGRQFSNSRSEMNVSTLELGDSALYLCASSMDRTGEQYFGPGTRLTVT.

V and J are TRBV29-1 and TRBJ2-4; 8 bases are shared with TRBD2. Germline CDR1 and CDR2: SQVTM and ANQGSEA. Trimming removed 5 bases from V and 5 bases from J; junction bases left unmatched: 8. The CDR3 loop spans 14 amino acids. The CDR3 here is CSVKTSVGQNIQYF. DNA for the CDR3: TGCAGCGTTAAGACTAGCGTGGGCCAAAACATTCAGTACTTC. The full variable domain, completed using reference TRBV29-1 and TRBJ2-4, is SAVISQKPSRDICQRGTSLTIQCQVDSQVTMMFWYRQQPGQSLTLIATANQGSEATYESGFVIDKFPISRPNLTFSTLTVSNMSPEDSSIYLCSVKTSVGQNIQYFGAGTRLSVL.

CDR3 sequence reads: CASSLQGPPDNEQFF. CDR3 coding DNA: TGCGCCAGCAGCTTGCAGGGCCCCCCAGACAATGAGCAGTTCTTC. The rearrangement links TRBV5-1 to TRBJ2-1; TRBD1 is a possible D gene (5 bases). Trimming took off 1 base at V and 5 bases at J, with 13 bases between the two ends. The CDR3 extends over 15 amino acids. Germline-derived CDR1 and CDR2 are SGHRS and YFSETQ.